This TCR beta chain was captured by sequencing in a study of cytomegalovirus exposure and HLA in healthy donors. Study-level points and caveats: Later analysis showed TCR association rates varying by HLA locus, highest for DRB1 and lowest for HLA-C. TCR beta chains numbering some 150 were designated cytomegalovirus-associated. Because they were indistinguishable, some V segments, including TRBV6-2 and TRBV6-3, were excluded.

CDR1 is SGDLS, CDR2 YYNGEE, per germline. V was clipped by 3 bases and J by 1 base, with 12 bases between them. CDR3 size: 15 residues. Turning to this clone: The antigen remains undetermined.

The PCR contained 60 Vbeta and 13 Jbeta primers. Measured with immunoSEQ multiplex PCR; TCRdb has only the in-frame clones, and not every one. This table has about 150,000 clones, around 84% appearing once. The specimen sequenced was PBMCs. This clonotype was obtained from a woman in her thirties or forties in good health and CMV-seropositive. V gene TRBV9 combines with J gene TRBJ2-3, with a tentative D call TRBD2 (6 bases). CDR3 coding DNA: TGTGCCAGCAGCGGACCCTCGGGGGGCACAGATACGCAGTATTTT. Translated: CASSGPSGGTDTQYF.